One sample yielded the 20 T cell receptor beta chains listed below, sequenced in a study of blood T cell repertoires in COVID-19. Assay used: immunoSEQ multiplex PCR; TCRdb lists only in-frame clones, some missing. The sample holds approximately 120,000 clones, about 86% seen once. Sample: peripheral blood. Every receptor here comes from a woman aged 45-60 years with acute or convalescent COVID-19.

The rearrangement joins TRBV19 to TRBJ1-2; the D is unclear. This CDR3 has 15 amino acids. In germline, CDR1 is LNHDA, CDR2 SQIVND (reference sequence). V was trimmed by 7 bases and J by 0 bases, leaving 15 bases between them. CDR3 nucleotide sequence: TGTGCCAGTACGCGGGCCTATGGAGCTAACTATGGCTACACCTTC. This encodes CASTRAYGANYGYTF.

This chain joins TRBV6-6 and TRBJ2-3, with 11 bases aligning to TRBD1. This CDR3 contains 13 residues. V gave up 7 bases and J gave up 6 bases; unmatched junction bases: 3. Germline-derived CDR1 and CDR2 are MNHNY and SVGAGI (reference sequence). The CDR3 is CASTWTGGDTQYF. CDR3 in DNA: TGTGCCAGCACCTGGACAGGGGGCGATACGCAGTATTTT.

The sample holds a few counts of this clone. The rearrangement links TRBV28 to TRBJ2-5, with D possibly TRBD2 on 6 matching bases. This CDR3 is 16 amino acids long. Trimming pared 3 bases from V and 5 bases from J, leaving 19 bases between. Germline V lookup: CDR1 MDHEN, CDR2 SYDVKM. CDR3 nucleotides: TGTGCCAGCAGTTTTCAGCGGGCGAGCTCATTTGAGACCCAGTACTTC. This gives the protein CASSFQRASSFETQYF.

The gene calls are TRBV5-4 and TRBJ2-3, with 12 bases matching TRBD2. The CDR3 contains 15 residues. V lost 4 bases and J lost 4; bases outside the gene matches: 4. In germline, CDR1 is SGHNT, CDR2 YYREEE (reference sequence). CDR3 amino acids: CASSRSSGGADTQYF. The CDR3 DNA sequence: TGTGCCAGCAGCCGTTCTAGCGGGGGGGCAGATACGCAGTATTTT.

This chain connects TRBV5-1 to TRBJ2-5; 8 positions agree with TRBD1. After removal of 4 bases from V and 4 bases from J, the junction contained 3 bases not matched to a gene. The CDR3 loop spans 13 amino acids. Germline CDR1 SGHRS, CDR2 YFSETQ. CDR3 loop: CASSPTGGETQYF. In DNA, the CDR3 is TGCGCCAGCAGCCCCACAGGGGGAGAGACCCAGTACTTC. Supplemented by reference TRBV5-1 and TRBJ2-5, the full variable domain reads KAGVTQTPRYLIKTRGQQVTLSCSPISGHRSVSWYQQTPGQGLQFLFEYFSETQRNKGNFPGRFSGRQFSNSRSEMNVSTLELGDSALYLCASSPTGGETQYFGPGTRLLVL.

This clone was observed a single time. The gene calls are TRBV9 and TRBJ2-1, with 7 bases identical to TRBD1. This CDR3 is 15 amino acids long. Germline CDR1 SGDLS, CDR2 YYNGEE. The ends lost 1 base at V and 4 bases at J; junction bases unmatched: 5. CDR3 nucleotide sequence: TGTGCCAGCAGCGTAACGACAGGGTTGTACAATGAGCAGTTCTTC. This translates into CASSVTTGLYNEQFF.

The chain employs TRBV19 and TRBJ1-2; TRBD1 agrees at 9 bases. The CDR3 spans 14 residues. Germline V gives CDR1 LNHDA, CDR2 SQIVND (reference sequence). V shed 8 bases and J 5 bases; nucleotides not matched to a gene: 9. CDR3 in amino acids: CASGDSGTGYGYTF. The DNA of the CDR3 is TGTGCCAGTGGGGACTCCGGGACAGGGTATGGCTACACCTTC. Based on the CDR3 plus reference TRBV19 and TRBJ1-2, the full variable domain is DGGITQSPKYLFRKEGQNVTLSCEQNLNHDAMYWYRQDPGQGLRLIYYSQIVNDFQKGDIAEGYSVSREKKESFPLTVTSAQKNPTAFYLCASGDSGTGYGYTFGSGTRLTVV.

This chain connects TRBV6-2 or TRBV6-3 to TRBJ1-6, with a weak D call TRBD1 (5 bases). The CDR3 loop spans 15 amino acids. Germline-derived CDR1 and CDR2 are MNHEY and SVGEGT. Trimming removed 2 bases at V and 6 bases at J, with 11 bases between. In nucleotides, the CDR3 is TGTGCCAGCAGTTACGGGGGACTGGGTAATTCACCCCTCCACTTT. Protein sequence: CASSYGGLGNSPLHF.

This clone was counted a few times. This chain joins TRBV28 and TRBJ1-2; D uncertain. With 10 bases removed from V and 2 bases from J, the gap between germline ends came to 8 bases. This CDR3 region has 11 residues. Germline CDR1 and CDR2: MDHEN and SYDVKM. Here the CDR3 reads CATAINYGYTF. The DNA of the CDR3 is TGTGCCACCGCGATCAACTATGGCTACACCTTC.

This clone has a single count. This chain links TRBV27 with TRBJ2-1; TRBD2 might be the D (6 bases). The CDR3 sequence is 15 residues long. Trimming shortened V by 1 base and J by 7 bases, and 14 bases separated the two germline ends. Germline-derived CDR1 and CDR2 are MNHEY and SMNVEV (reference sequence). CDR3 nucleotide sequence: TGTGCCAGCAGTTTATGGGACGGGAGAGGAAATGAGCAGTTCTTC. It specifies CASSLWDGRGNEQFF.

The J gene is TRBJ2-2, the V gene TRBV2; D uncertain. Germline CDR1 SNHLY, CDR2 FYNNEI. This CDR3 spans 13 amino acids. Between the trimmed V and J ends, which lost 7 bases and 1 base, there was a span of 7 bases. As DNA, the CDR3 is TGTGCCAGCACTACGAAGAACACCGGGGAGCTGTTTTTT. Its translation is CASTTKNTGELFF.

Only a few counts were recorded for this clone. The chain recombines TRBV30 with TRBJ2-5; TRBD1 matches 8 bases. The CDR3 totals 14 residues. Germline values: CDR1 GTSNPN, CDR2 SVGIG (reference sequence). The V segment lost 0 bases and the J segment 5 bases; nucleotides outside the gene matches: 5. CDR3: CAWSVGQVRETQYF. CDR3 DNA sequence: TGTGCCTGGAGTGTGGGACAGGTTCGGGAGACCCAGTACTTC. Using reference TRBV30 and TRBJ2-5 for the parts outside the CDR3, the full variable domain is SQTIHQWPATLVQPVGSPLSLECTVEGTSNPNLYWYRQAAGRGLQLLFYSVGIGQISSEVPQNLSASRPQDRQFILSSKKLLLSDSGFYLCAWSVGQVRETQYFGPGTRLLVL.

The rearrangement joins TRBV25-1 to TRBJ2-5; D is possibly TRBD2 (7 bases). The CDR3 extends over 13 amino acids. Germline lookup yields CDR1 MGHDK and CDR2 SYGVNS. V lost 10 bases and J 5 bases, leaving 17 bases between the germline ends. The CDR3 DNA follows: TGTGCCACCTCCCGAGGGGGAGGGGAGACCCAGTACTTC. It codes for CATSRGGGETQYF.

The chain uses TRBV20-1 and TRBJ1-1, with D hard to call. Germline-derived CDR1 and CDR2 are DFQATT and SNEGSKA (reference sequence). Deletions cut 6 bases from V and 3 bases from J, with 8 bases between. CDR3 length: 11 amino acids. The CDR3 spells CSAKQDTEAFF. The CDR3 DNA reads TGCAGTGCAAAACAAGACACTGAAGCTTTCTTT.

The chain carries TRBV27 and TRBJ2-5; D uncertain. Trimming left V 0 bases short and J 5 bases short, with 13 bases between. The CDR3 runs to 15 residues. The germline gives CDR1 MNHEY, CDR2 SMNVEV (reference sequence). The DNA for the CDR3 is TGTGCCAGCAGTTTATCCCCCCGGGTGTGGGAGACCCAGTACTTC. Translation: CASSLSPRVWETQYF.

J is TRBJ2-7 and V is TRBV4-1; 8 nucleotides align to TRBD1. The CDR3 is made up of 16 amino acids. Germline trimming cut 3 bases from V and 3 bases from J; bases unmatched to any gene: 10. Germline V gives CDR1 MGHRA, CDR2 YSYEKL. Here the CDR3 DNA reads TGCGCCAGCAGCCAGGGGTTTGGACAGGGAATCTACGAGCAGTACTTC. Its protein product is CASSQGFGQGIYEQYF.

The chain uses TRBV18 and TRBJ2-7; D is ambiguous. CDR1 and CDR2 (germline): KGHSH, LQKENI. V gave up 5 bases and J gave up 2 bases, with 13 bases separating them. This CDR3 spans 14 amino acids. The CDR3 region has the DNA TGTGCCAGCTCAGTTCCTAACCCCCCCTACGAGCAGTACTTC. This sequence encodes CASSVPNPPYEQYF.

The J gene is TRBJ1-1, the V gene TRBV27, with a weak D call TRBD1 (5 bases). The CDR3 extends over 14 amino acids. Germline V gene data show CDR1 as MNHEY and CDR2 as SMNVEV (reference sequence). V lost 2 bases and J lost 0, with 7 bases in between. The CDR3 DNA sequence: TGTGCCAGCAGTTTAGACAGTGTGAACACTGAAGCTTTCTTT. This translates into CASSLDSVNTEAFF.

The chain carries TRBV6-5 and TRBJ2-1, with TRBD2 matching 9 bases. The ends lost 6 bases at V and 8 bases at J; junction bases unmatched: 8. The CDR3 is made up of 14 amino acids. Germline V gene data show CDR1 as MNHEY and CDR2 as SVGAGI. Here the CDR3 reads CASRKSGGSDEQFF. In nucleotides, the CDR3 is TGTGCCAGCAGGAAAAGCGGGGGGAGCGATGAGCAGTTCTTC.

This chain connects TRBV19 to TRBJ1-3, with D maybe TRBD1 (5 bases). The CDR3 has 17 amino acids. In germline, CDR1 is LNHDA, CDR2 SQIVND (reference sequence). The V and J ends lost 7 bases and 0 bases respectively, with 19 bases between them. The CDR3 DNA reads TGTGCCAGTACCTTCACGCGGGGCTACCTCTCTGGAAACACCATATATTTT. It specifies CASTFTRGYLSGNTIYF.